These T cell receptor beta chains were read from a single sample in a study of blood T cell repertoires in COVID-19. The method was immunoSEQ multiplex PCR; TCRdb's version includes in-frame clones alone and lacks a portion of them. The data show around 130,000 clones, approximately 88% seen once. The sample taken for sequencing was peripheral blood. Receptors were obtained from a man aged 65 to 79 with active COVID-19. CDR3s include the opening cysteine and the closing phenylalanine or tryptophan. A D gene is named only where the DNA matches it firmly. Clone size appears in some rows only: once, few, many, or a class for an expanded clone.

>-|-|TRBJ2-5|TRBV5-1
CASSPRAGETQYF
TGCGCCAGCAGCCCCCGGGCGGGGGAGACCCAGTACTTC
>-|TRBD1|TRBJ1-3|TRBV5-1
CASSLGTDGNTIYF
TGCGCCAGCAGCTTAGGGACAGATGGAAACACCATATATTTT
>once|TRBD2|TRBJ2-3|TRBV7-9
CASSLGASGSVDTQYF
TGTGCCAGCAGCTTAGGGGCTAGCGGGAGTGTAGATACGCAGTATTTT
>-|-|TRBJ1-1|TRBV4-1
CASSQFGSGAIEAFF
TGCGCCAGCAGCCAATTCGGGTCAGGGGCCATTGAAGCTTTCTTT
>-|TRBD1|TRBJ1-1|TRBV19
CASSMTGSTEAFF
TGTGCCAGTAGTATGACAGGGAGCACTGAAGCTTTCTTT
>-|TRBD1|TRBJ1-1|TRBV29-1
CSVGDRNTEAFF
TGCAGCGTTGGGGACAGGAACACTGAAGCTTTCTTT
>once|TRBD2|TRBJ2-3|TRBV2
CASSRTSGTNTDTQYF
TGTGCCAGCAGTCGGACTAGCGGGACCAACACAGATACGCAGTATTTT
>-|TRBD1|TRBJ1-5|TRBV27
CASGPTGKEPQHF
TGTGCCAGCGGACCGACAGGGAAGGAGCCCCAGCATTTT
>-|-|TRBJ2-3|TRBV11-2
CASSPARVTDTQYF
TGTGCCAGCAGCCCCGCTCGGGTAACAGATACGCAGTATTTT
>-|TRBD1|TRBJ1-1|TRBV18
CASSPLQGGAYTEAFF
TGTGCCAGCTCACCGCTACAGGGGGGCGCATACACTGAAGCTTTCTTT
>-|-|TRBJ2-3|TRBV28
CASNLGGGADTQYF
TGTGCCAGCAATTTGGGAGGAGGGGCAGATACGCAGTATTTT
>-|-|TRBJ2-5|TRBV10-3
CAISGGSQETQYF
TGTGCCATCAGTGGAGGATCCCAAGAGACCCAGTACTTC
>-|-|TRBJ2-2|TRBV19
CASYSEGPSRELFF
TGTGCCAGTTACTCGGAGGGTCCGTCCAGGGAGCTGTTTTTT
>once|-|TRBJ2-3|TRBV5-1
CASSPRGFDTDTQYF
TGCGCCAGCAGCCCTAGGGGGTTCGACACAGATACGCAGTATTTT
>-|TRBD1|TRBJ1-1|TRBV7-2
CASSSWTGGTEAFF
TGTGCCAGCAGCTCTTGGACAGGGGGCACTGAAGCTTTCTTT
>-|-|TRBJ2-7|TRBV6-1
CASSDSIPGSFYEQYF
TGTGCCAGCAGTGATTCGATCCCTGGGAGTTTCTACGAGCAGTACTTC
>-|TRBD1|TRBJ1-2|TRBV6-5
CASSRTGVGYTF
TGTGCCAGCAGCCGAACAGGGGTTGGCTACACCTTC
>-|-|TRBJ2-7|TRBV7-9
CASSLGQSSYEQYF
TGTGCCAGCAGCTTGGGCCAGAGCTCCTACGAGCAGTACTTC
>-|-|TRBJ1-1|TRBV6-4
CASSPHRQVRRDTEAFF
TGTGCCAGCAGTCCTCATCGACAGGTCCGGCGGGACACTGAAGCTTTCTTT
>-|-|TRBJ1-5|TRBV24-1
CATSDSSGSNQPQHF
TGTGCCACCAGTGATTCCTCAGGGTCCAATCAGCCCCAGCATTTT
>-|-|TRBJ2-7|TRBV5-1
CASSLGTRYEQYF
TGCGCCAGCAGCTTGGGGACACGGTACGAGCAGTACTTC
>-|TRBD2|TRBJ2-3|TRBV29-1
CSVDLLAGGRFGTQYF
TGCAGCGTTGACTTACTAGCGGGAGGGCGGTTCGGCACGCAGTATTTT
>few|TRBD1|TRBJ2-7|TRBV11-2
CASSLAPGQASYEQYF
TGTGCCAGCAGCTTAGCCCCGGGACAGGCCTCCTACGAGCAGTACTTC
>-|TRBD1|TRBJ2-6|TRBV19
CASSTGTGGSGANVLTF
TGTGCCAGTAGTACCGGGACAGGAGGCTCTGGGGCCAACGTCCTGACTTTC
>once|TRBD1|TRBJ2-4|TRBV24-1
CATSDSGTGINIQYF
TGTGCCACCAGTGATTCCGGGACAGGGATAAACATTCAGTACTTC
>-|-|TRBJ1-3|TRBV19
CASSLIAGNTIYF
TGTGCCAGTAGCCTCATAGCTGGAAACACCATATATTTT
>once|TRBD1|TRBJ1-1|TRBV27
CASSFSRTGGTEAFF
TGTGCCAGCAGTTTCTCCCGGACAGGGGGCACTGAAGCTTTCTTT
>-|TRBD2|TRBJ2-5|TRBV28
CASGPAGAPQETQYF
TGTGCCAGCGGTCCGGCGGGAGCCCCCCAAGAGACCCAGTACTTC
>-|-|TRBJ2-1|TRBV10-3
CAIRSGLLYNEQFF
TGTGCCATCAGATCCGGACTACTCTACAATGAGCAGTTCTTC
>once|-|TRBJ2-7|TRBV30
CAWDGVGEQYF
TGTGCCTGGGACGGGGTTGGCGAGCAGTACTTC
>-|TRBD1|TRBJ1-2|TRBV5-1
CASSLGQGVRGYTF
TGCGCCAGCAGCTTGGGACAGGGGGTACGTGGCTACACCTTC
>-|TRBD1|TRBJ2-7|TRBV6-5
CASRPTGTGGYEQYF
TGTGCCAGCAGACCAACCGGGACAGGGGGCTACGAGCAGTACTTC
>-|-|TRBJ2-1|TRBV11-3
CASSSYEDEQFF
TGTGCCAGCAGCTCCTATGAGGATGAGCAGTTCTTC
>-|TRBD2|TRBJ2-1|TRBV30
CAWSGHGGSGFRQFF
TGTGCCTGGAGTGGACACGGCGGGAGCGGGTTCCGGCAGTTCTTC
>-|TRBD1|TRBJ1-4|TRBV19
CASSRKTGQGPSNEKLFF
TGTGCCAGTAGTCGAAAAACCGGACAGGGGCCGTCTAATGAAAAACTGTTTTTT
>-|-|TRBJ2-7|TRBV4-1
CASSQDSLGLANYEQYF
TGCGCCAGCAGCCAAGATAGCCTGGGGCTAGCGAACTACGAGCAGTACTTC
>-|-|TRBJ2-3|TRBV7-9
CASSLGQNTQYF
TGTGCCAGCAGCTTAGGACAAAATACGCAGTATTTT
>-|TRBD2|TRBJ2-1|TRBV7-9
CASSLTGGPIEEQFF
TGTGCCAGCAGCTTAACGGGAGGGCCTATTGAGGAGCAGTTCTTC
>-|-|TRBJ1-1|TRBV30
CAWTNGGGALTPFF
TGTGCCTGGACCAACGGAGGAGGGGCCCTGACACCTTTCTTT
>once|TRBD1|TRBJ1-1|TRBV5-6
CASSLQGGLFRMNTEAFF
TGTGCCAGCAGCTTACAGGGGGGGCTATTCCGTATGAACACTGAAGCTTTCTTT
>-|-|TRBJ2-2|TRBV29-1
CSATGRVSTGELFF
TGCAGCGCGACAGGCCGAGTTTCCACCGGGGAGCTGTTTTTT
>-|TRBD1|TRBJ2-7|TRBV7-9
CASSPTGQGAYEQYF
TGTGCCAGCAGCCCTACGGGACAGGGGGCCTACGAGCAGTACTTC
>-|TRBD2|TRBJ2-3|TRBV7-2
CASSPGTSGSERQYF
TGTGCCAGCAGCCCCGGGACTAGCGGGAGTGAAAGGCAGTATTTT
>once|-|TRBJ2-5|TRBV24-1
CATSDARGRETQYF
TGTGCCACCAGTGACGCCAGGGGGAGGGAGACCCAGTACTTC
>-|-|TRBJ2-7|TRBV2
CASRSGVKTGLASYEQYF
TGTGCCAGCAGGTCCGGGGTTAAAACGGGACTGGCCTCCTACGAGCAGTACTTC
>-|TRBD2|TRBJ2-1|TRBV28
CASSGLAGQQFF
TGTGCCAGCAGCGGACTAGCGGGCCAGCAGTTCTTC
>-|TRBD1|TRBJ2-3|TRBV5-6
CASSFGQGTDTQYF
TGTGCCAGCAGCTTTGGACAGGGTACCGATACGCAGTATTTT
>-|-|TRBJ2-1|TRBV29-1
CSVDEGRRDISPSYNEQFF
TGCAGCGTTGACGAAGGCCGCCGGGATATATCTCCCTCCTACAATGAGCAGTTCTTC
>-|-|TRBJ2-2|TRBV7-2
CASSLQAASNTGELFF
TGTGCCAGCAGCTTACAAGCGGCCTCGAACACCGGGGAGCTGTTTTTT
>-|TRBD1|TRBJ2-1|TRBV19
CASSRALMDRYNEQFF
TGTGCCAGTAGTCGGGCCCTTATGGACAGGTACAATGAGCAGTTCTTC
>-|-|TRBJ1-5|TRBV7-2
CASSLTGGSNQPQHF
TGTGCCAGCAGCCTTACGGGGGGTAGCAATCAGCCCCAGCATTTT
>-|TRBD1|TRBJ2-7|TRBV25-1
CASSESTDRGHEQYF
TGTGCCAGCAGTGAGTCTACCGACAGGGGTCATGAGCAGTACTTC
>many|-|TRBJ2-7|TRBV27
CASSSRDWADEQYF
TGTGCCAGCAGTTCCCGGGACTGGGCTGACGAGCAGTACTTC
>-|TRBD2|TRBJ2-1|TRBV10-1
CASSASLAGDGEQFF
TGCGCCAGCAGTGCGTCCCTAGCGGGAGACGGTGAGCAGTTCTTC
>-|-|TRBJ2-1|TRBV3-1/TRBV3-2
CASSQGGVSEQFF
TGTGCCAGCAGCCAAGGAGGAGTCAGTGAGCAGTTCTTC